These T cell receptor beta chains were read from a single sample in a study of breast tumors, draining lymph nodes, adjacent tissues. Via MiXCR, TCRdb re-called the multiplex PCR reads, giving one row per CDR3 protein. The data hold 270,000 or so distinct CDR3 sequences, with over 25% observed a single time. Sequenced material: axillary lymph node tissue. These receptors came from a female donor with breast cancer. Some clones in this sample may be carry-over from other donors' samples. The CDR3 runs from the conserved cysteine through the conserved F or W. Each record gives: J gene, clone size, D gene, V gene, CDR3 DNA, CDR3 protein. A D gene is named only where the DNA matches it firmly. Expanded clones are given a class, and other clones once, few, many or no size at all.

TRBJ2-7	many	-	TRBV7-2	TGTGCCAGCAGCCCTTTTAGCTACGAGCAGTACTTC	CASSPFSYEQYF
TRBJ1-3	-	-	TRBV15	TGTGCCACCAGCAGCTTTGGCTTTTCTGGAAACACCATATATTTT	CATSSFGFSGNTIYF
TRBJ2-1	-	-	TRBV28	TGTGCCAGCAGTACTGGGACCCCTTGGGATGGGCAGTTCTTC	CASSTGTPWDGQFF
TRBJ2-5	many	-	TRBV29-1	TGCAGCGTCAGGGTCACGGAGACCCAGTACTTC	CSVRVTETQYF
TRBJ2-3	-	TRBD2	TRBV28	TGTGCCAGCACTAGCGGGAGGGGAGATACGCAGTATTTT	CASTSGRGDTQYF
TRBJ2-7	many	-	TRBV6-1	TGTGCCAGCAGTGAAGAGAACAGAAGCTCCTACGAGCAGTACTTC	CASSEENRSSYEQYF
TRBJ2-2	-	-	TRBV27	TGTGCCAGCAGTTTCCTCATTCACACCGGGGAGCTGTTTTTT	CASSFLIHTGELFF
TRBJ2-3	many	TRBD2	TRBV12-5	TGTGCTAGTGGGCTAGCGGGGACTAGCACAGATACGCAGTATTTT	CASGLAGTSTDTQYF
TRBJ2-1	-	TRBD2	TRBV10-1	TGCGCCAGCAGTGTCGCCTTGGCGGGGGATGAGCAGTTCTTC	CASSVALAGDEQFF
TRBJ2-1	many	TRBD1	TRBV7-9	TGTGCCAGCAGCTTAGGTGGGACAGGGAATGAGCAGTTCTTC	CASSLGGTGNEQFF
TRBJ1-5	many	-	TRBV19	TGTGCCAGTACCCTTGGCGGCGTCACCAATCAGCCCCAGCATTTT	CASTLGGVTNQPQHF
TRBJ2-7	many	TRBD1	TRBV11-1	TGTGCCAGCAGCTTACGCTCAGGGGGTATAGCCTACGAGCAGTACTTC	CASSLRSGGIAYEQYF
TRBJ2-2	-	-	TRBV27	TGTGCCAGCAGTATAACGTGGATGGCGGGGGAGCTGTTTTTT	CASSITWMAGELFF
TRBJ2-3	many	-	TRBV30	TGTGCCTTACAGAGCTTCACAGATACGCAGTATTTT	CALQSFTDTQYF
TRBJ2-7	many	-	TRBV10-3	TGTGCCATCAGTGAAATAGACGAGCAGTACTTC	CAISEIDEQYF
TRBJ2-3	many	-	TRBV6-6	TGTGCCAGCAGAATACTAGCAGATACGCAGTATTTT	CASRILADTQYF
TRBJ1-3	many	-	TRBV11-2	TGTGCCAGCAGCTTAGATAGGGCAAGGTTCAGAAACACCATATATTTT	CASSLDRARFRNTIYF
TRBJ2-2	few	TRBD1	TRBV20-1	TGCAGTGCCACCTGGGGGACAGGGGGCACTAGCGGGGAGCTGTTTTTT	CSATWGTGGTSGELFF
TRBJ1-6	-	-	TRBV20-1	TGCAGTGCTAGAGAGGGGAGTGGGAAGGCAAATCCACCCCTCCACTTT	CSAREGSGKANPPLHF
TRBJ2-1	many	-	TRBV10-1	TGCGCCAGCAATGAAACAGGTTGGGCATACAATGAGCAGTTCTTC	CASNETGWAYNEQFF
TRBJ1-5	many	-	TRBV25-1	TGTGCCAGCAGTGAGGGACGGTACCGCGGCAATCAGCCCCAGCATTTT	CASSEGRYRGNQPQHF
TRBJ2-5	-	TRBD2	TRBV7-9	TGTGCCAGCAGCTCGAAAGCGGGGGTTGGACAAGAGACCCAGTACTTC	CASSSKAGVGQETQYF
TRBJ2-5	-	TRBD2	TRBV24-1	TGTGCCACCAGTGAACCCGGGGGGGGGAGGGAGACCCAGTACTTC	CATSEPGGGRETQYF
TRBJ2-7	many	TRBD2	TRBV11-3	TGTGCCAGCAGCTTAGAAACGTCTAGCGGAGACTTCGAGCAGTACTTC	CASSLETSSGDFEQYF
TRBJ2-5	many	-	TRBV6-2/TRBV6-3	TGTGCCAGCAGTCAGGGTTACGAGACCCAGTACTTC	CASSQGYETQYF